Listed below are T cell receptor beta chains from one sample, sequenced in a study of OX40 agonist ivuxolimab in advanced cancers. Libraries were prepared by immunoSEQ multiplex PCR; TCRdb keeps only in-frame clonotypes and omits some of them. The sample shows approximately 20,000 clones, 85% to 90% of them seen only once. The specimen comprised CD4+ or CD8+ T cells sorted from blood, sampled in a trial of the OX40 agonist ivuxolimab. These receptors were taken from an adult with an advanced solid tumor such as melanoma, head and neck, liver or kidney cancer. CDR3s include the opening cysteine and the closing phenylalanine or tryptophan. A D gene is named only where the DNA matches it firmly. Only part of the rows carry a size: once, few, many, or a class if the clone is expanded.

TRBJ2-7 | - | - | TRBV7-2 | CASSPSVGPAYEQYF | TGTGCCAGCAGCCCCAGCGTGGGGCCTGCCTACGAGCAGTACTTC
TRBJ2-7 | TRBD1 | - | TRBV15 | CATSTGTGNYEQYF | TGTGCCACCAGCACGGGGACAGGGAACTACGAGCAGTACTTC
TRBJ1-3 | - | - | TRBV9 | CASSRQGSSSGNAIYF | TGTGCCAGCAGCAGGCAGGGTTCCTCCTCTGGAAACGCCATATATTTT
TRBJ2-5 | - | - | TRBV30 | CAWSGHPQETQYF | TGTGCCTGGAGTGGCCACCCTCAAGAGACCCAGTACTTC
TRBJ2-3 | - | - | TRBV7-2 | CASSRQGSDTQYF | TGTGCCAGCAGCCGCCAGGGTTCAGATACGCAGTATTTT
TRBJ2-5 | - | - | TRBV5-3 | CARSLLTDQETQYF | TGTGCCAGAAGCTTGCTAACGGACCAAGAGACCCAGTACTTC
TRBJ2-7 | TRBD1 | - | TRBV7-9 | CASSSRDRASYEQYF | TGTGCCAGCAGCTCCCGGGACAGGGCCTCCTACGAGCAGTACTTC
TRBJ1-3 | - | - | TRBV7-6 | CASSLESYSGNTIYF | TGTGCCAGCAGCTTAGAGTCTTATTCTGGAAACACCATATATTTT
TRBJ2-3 | - | few | TRBV9 | CASSVDWGPDTQYF | TGTGCCAGCAGCGTAGACTGGGGTCCAGATACGCAGTATTTT
TRBJ2-1 | TRBD2 | - | TRBV10-2 | CASSESRLAGVTYNEQFF | TGCGCCAGCAGTGAGTCGAGGCTAGCGGGGGTAACCTACAATGAGCAGTTCTTC
TRBJ2-1 | TRBD1 | - | TRBV7-8 | CASSLGVGTGGRNEQFF | TGTGCCAGCAGCTTAGGGGTCGGGACAGGGGGACGCAATGAGCAGTTCTTC
TRBJ2-1 | - | - | TRBV5-1 | CASSSKPGLTDNEQFF | TGCGCCAGCAGCTCCAAACCCGGACTAACCGATAATGAGCAGTTCTTC
TRBJ1-1 | - | - | TRBV7-9 | CASSLPRDAEAFF | TGTGCCAGCAGCTTACCCAGGGACGCTGAAGCTTTCTTT
TRBJ2-1 | - | - | TRBV9 | CASSVDRNEQFF | TGTGCCAGCAGCGTAGACAGGAATGAGCAGTTCTTC
TRBJ1-1 | TRBD1 | - | TRBV7-2 | CASSLVGQGTEAFF | TGTGCCAGCAGCTTAGTGGGACAGGGGACTGAAGCTTTCTTT
TRBJ2-1 | TRBD2 | few | TRBV6-1 | CASSVVLAGGDNEQFF | TGTGCCAGCAGTGTGGTCCTAGCGGGAGGGGACAATGAGCAGTTCTTC
TRBJ2-7 | - | - | TRBV6-5 | CASSRAYEQYF | TGTGCCAGCAGCCGCGCCTACGAGCAGTACTTC
TRBJ1-2 | - | - | TRBV5-1 | CASSWDFYGYTF | TGCGCCAGCAGCTGGGACTTTTATGGCTACACCTTC
TRBJ1-2 | - | - | TRBV7-2 | CASSLVPGGRNYGYTF | TGTGCCAGCAGCTTAGTCCCGGGGGGTAGGAACTATGGCTACACCTTC
TRBJ2-4 | - | - | TRBV6-1 | CASSDTPSSTELAKNIQYF | TGTGCCAGCAGTGATACCCCCTCGTCGACGGAGTTAGCCAAAAACATTCAGTACTTC
TRBJ1-1 | - | once | TRBV19 | CASSTSGQTAMNTEAFF | TGTGCCAGTAGTACCAGCGGACAGACCGCTATGAACACTGAAGCTTTCTTT
TRBJ1-2 | TRBD1 | - | TRBV9 | CASSLGTGENGYTF | TGTGCCAGCAGCCTTGGGACAGGGGAAAATGGCTACACCTTC
TRBJ2-3 | TRBD2 | - | TRBV5-6 | CASSLPYSGGTADTQYF | TGTGCCAGCAGCCTACCTTATAGCGGGGGAACGGCAGATACGCAGTATTTT
TRBJ2-2 | - | once | TRBV10-3 | CAISEGDRTGELFF | TGTGCCATCAGTGAGGGCGACCGTACCGGGGAGCTGTTTTTT
TRBJ2-7 | TRBD1 | - | TRBV6-6 | CASTGTGNYEQYF | TGTGCCAGTACCGGGACAGGGAACTACGAGCAGTACTTC
TRBJ2-4 | - | - | TRBV5-1 | CASSLSVSGRPDF | TGCGCCAGCAGCTTATCTGTCTCTGGCCGTCCAGACTTC
TRBJ1-1 | - | - | TRBV5-5 | CASSLAEGRDTEAFF | TGTGCCAGCAGCTTGGCGGAGGGGAGAGACACTGAAGCTTTCTTT
TRBJ2-4 | - | - | TRBV23-1 | CASSQSTGAGDKNIQYF | TGCGCCAGCAGTCAATCAACGGGGGCGGGAGACAAAAACATTCAGTACTTC
TRBJ2-7 | - | once | TRBV11-3 | CASSPGRGSYEQYF | TGTGCCAGCAGCCCGGGACGGGGCTCCTACGAGCAGTACTTC
TRBJ2-2 | TRBD2 | - | TRBV7-9 | CASSRSGGGVPNTGELFF | TGTGCCAGCAGTCGGTCCGGCGGGGGGGTCCCGAACACCGGGGAGCTGTTTTTT
TRBJ2-3 | TRBD2 | - | TRBV7-3 | CASSLTVPGLVNTDTQYF | TGTGCCAGCAGCTTAACGGTGCCGGGACTAGTGAACACAGATACGCAGTATTTT
TRBJ2-5 | - | - | TRBV18 | CASSPRHQETQYF | TGTGCCAGCTCACCACGACACCAAGAGACCCAGTACTTC
TRBJ2-5 | - | - | TRBV25-1 | CASSEYPDRLGKETQYF | TGTGCCAGCAGTGAATATCCCGACAGGCTGGGGAAAGAGACCCAGTACTTC
TRBJ2-2 | TRBD1 | - | TRBV25-1 | CASRETGGNAGELFF | TGTGCCAGCAGGGAAACAGGGGGCAATGCCGGGGAGCTGTTTTTT
TRBJ2-1 | - | - | TRBV4-3 | CASSQENAGGYNEQFF | TGCGCCAGCAGCCAAGAAAATGCGGGCGGCTACAATGAGCAGTTCTTC
TRBJ2-3 | TRBD2 | - | TRBV10-3 | CAISGGGTDTQYF | TGTGCCATCAGCGGGGGGGGAACAGATACGCAGTATTTT
TRBJ2-2 | - | - | TRBV5-4 | CASSWGQRGNTGELFF | TGTGCCAGCAGCTGGGGACAAAGGGGGAACACCGGGGAGCTGTTTTTT
TRBJ2-7 | - | few | TRBV11-2 | CASSPTGSREQYF | TGTGCCAGCAGCCCCACGGGGTCTCGCGAGCAGTACTTC
TRBJ2-7 | - | - | TRBV7-9 | CASSLAVRGTYEQYF | TGTGCCAGCAGCTTAGCGGTGCGGGGTACCTACGAGCAGTACTTC
TRBJ2-7 | TRBD1 | - | TRBV29-1 | CSVGQGRSYEQYF | TGCAGCGTTGGACAGGGCAGGTCCTACGAGCAGTACTTC
TRBJ2-4 | TRBD2 | - | TRBV6-6 | CASSSGLAGADIQYF | TGTGCCAGCAGTTCGGGACTAGCGGGAGCAGACATTCAGTACTTC
TRBJ1-5 | - | - | TRBV4-3 | CASSQEWGSQPQHF | TGCGCCAGCAGCCAAGAATGGGGGAGTCAGCCCCAGCATTTT
TRBJ1-1 | - | few | TRBV7-2 | CASSLAGVNTEAFF | TGTGCCAGCAGCTTAGCTGGGGTGAACACTGAAGCTTTCTTT
TRBJ2-1 | TRBD2 | - | TRBV7-2 | CASSLGTSGSSNEQFF | TGTGCCAGCAGCCTAGGGACTAGCGGGAGCTCAAATGAGCAGTTCTTC
TRBJ2-5 | TRBD2 | - | TRBV4-1 | CASSQEMGGSGQETQYF | TGCGCCAGCAGCCAAGAGATGGGGGGGAGCGGGCAAGAGACCCAGTACTTC
TRBJ2-5 | - | - | TRBV5-1 | CASSLNKGGTEETQYF | TGCGCCAGCAGCTTGAACAAGGGCGGGACTGAAGAGACCCAGTACTTC
TRBJ1-1 | - | medium-sized | TRBV6-5 | CASMLLGGGTEAFF | TGTGCCAGCATGCTACTAGGCGGCGGGACTGAAGCTTTCTTT
TRBJ2-1 | - | - | TRBV7-2 | CVSSFWTEEQFF | TGTGTCAGCAGCTTTTGGACGGAAGAGCAGTTCTTC
TRBJ1-1 | - | few | TRBV20-1 | CSARDGEAFF | TGCAGTGCTAGAGATGGTGAAGCTTTCTTT
TRBJ2-6 | TRBD1 | - | TRBV7-7 | CASSPRGSGANVLTF | TGTGCTAGCAGCCCCAGGGGGTCCGGGGCCAACGTCCTGACTTTC
TRBJ1-5 | - | - | TRBV12-2 | CASRLGRRGQPQHF | TGTGCAAGTCGCTTAGGGCGGAGAGGACAGCCCCAGCATTTT
TRBJ2-7 | - | once | TRBV21-1 | CASNPGQGPYEQYF | TGTGCCAGTAACCCGGGACAGGGACCCTACGAGCAGTACTTC